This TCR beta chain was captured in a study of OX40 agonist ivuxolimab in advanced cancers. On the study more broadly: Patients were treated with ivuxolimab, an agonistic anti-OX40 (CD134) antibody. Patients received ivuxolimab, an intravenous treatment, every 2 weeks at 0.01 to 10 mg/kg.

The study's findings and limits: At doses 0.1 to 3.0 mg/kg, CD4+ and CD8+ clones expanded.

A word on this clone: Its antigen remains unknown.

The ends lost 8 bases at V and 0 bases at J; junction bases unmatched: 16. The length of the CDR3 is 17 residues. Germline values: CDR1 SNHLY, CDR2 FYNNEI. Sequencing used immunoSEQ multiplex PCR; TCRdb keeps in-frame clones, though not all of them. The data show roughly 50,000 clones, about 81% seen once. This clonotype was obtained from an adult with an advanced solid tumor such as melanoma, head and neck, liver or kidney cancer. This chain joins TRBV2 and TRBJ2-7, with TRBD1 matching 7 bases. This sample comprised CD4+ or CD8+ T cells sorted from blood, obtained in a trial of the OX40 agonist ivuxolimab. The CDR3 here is CASWSPLLRDSSYEQYF. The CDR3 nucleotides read TGTGCCAGCTGGTCCCCTCTTCTCAGGGACAGCTCCTACGAGCAGTACTTC.